Detailed here is one T cell receptor (beta chain). Its target is unknown. Germline lookup yields CDR1 SEHNR and CDR2 FQNEAQ (reference sequence). Trimming took 0 bases from V and 5 from J; bases not matched to a gene: 10. The CDR3 is 16 residues long. This record belongs to a study of beta chain features in type 1 diabetes. Points from the study as a whole: For patients, the naive, central memory and Treg TCRB repertoires appeared more alike than for healthy donors. Insertions at VDJ junctions were less frequent in type 1 diabetes patients. These patients also deleted more nucleotides at the same junctions.

Sequenced material consisted of expressed TCRB transcripts (all of the isolated RNA was reverse transcribed). Method: immunoSEQ multiplex PCR; TCRdb's copy keeps in-frame clones and lacks some. Of 900,000 or so clones listed, roughly 16% are singletons. Sequences were obtained from naive CD4+ T cells from blood. The genes are TRBV7-9 and TRBJ2-7; 7 bases match TRBD1. The origin of this receptor is a woman aged 18-29 years in good health. In nucleotides, the CDR3 is TGTGCCAGCAGCTTAGCGCGGGCAGGGGGTAGGAACGAGCAGTACTTC. The encoded protein is CASSLARAGGRNEQYF.